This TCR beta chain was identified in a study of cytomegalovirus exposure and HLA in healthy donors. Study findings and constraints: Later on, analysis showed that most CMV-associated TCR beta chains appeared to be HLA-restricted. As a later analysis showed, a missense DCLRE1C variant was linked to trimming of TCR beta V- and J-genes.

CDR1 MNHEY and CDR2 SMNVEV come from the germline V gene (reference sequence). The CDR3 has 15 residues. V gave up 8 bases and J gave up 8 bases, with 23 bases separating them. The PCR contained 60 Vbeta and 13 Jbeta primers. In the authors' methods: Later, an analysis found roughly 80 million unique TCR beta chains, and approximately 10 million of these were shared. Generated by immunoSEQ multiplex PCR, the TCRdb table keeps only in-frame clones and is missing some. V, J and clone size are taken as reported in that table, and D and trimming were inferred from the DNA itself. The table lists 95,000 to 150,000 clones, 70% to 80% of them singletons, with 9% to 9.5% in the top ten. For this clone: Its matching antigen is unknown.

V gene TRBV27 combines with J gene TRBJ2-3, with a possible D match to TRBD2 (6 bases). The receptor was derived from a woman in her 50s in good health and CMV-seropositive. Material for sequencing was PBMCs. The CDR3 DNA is TGTGCCAGCCGGTCCGGGGGAGAGGCAGCGCGTACGCAGTATTTT. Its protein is CASRSGGEAARTQYF.